The rows below give T cell receptor beta chains drawn from one sample of a study of shared clonotypes between healthy human individuals. The assay was immunoSEQ multiplex PCR, and TCRdb's table has in-frame clones only and misses some. The data hold about 600,000 clones, with approximately 97% observed a single time. Sequencing was performed on naive CD4+ T cells sorted from blood. Receptors were obtained from a woman aged 25 to 39 in good health. Each CDR3 is given with its conserved first and last residue. A D gene is named only where the DNA matches it firmly. Clone size is shown for a subset of rows, as once, few, many or a class of expanded clone.

abundance	j_gene	v_gene	d_gene	CDR3aa
NA	TRBJ2-2	TRBV6-5	TRBD1	CASTKDRVTGELFF
NA	TRBJ2-3	TRBV19	TRBD1	CASRTGGGSTDTQYF
NA	TRBJ2-3	TRBV19	TRBD2	CASSMGTSDTDTQYF
NA	TRBJ2-7	TRBV28	NA	CASRGTPNYEQYF
NA	TRBJ1-3	TRBV28	NA	CASSSTGDLSGNTIYF
NA	TRBJ2-2	TRBV7-9	NA	CASSANNSNRVRGTGELFF
once	TRBJ1-3	TRBV28	NA	CASSWGLAGNTIYF
NA	TRBJ2-3	TRBV7-3	NA	CASSQRGKGDTQYF
NA	TRBJ2-3	TRBV18	TRBD1	CASSPRTGGVDTQYF
NA	TRBJ1-5	TRBV4-1	NA	CASSQGTRGYGNQPQHF
NA	TRBJ2-7	TRBV4-1	NA	CASSQDQYPRGINYEQYF
NA	TRBJ2-7	TRBV9	TRBD1	CASSVGFSGTGRSEQYF
NA	NA	TRBV6-4	NA	CASSVLTPTPSYEQYF
NA	TRBJ2-3	TRBV5-1	NA	CASSLYLDSTDTQYF
NA	TRBJ2-5	TRBV5-4	TRBD1	CASSFNRGPQETQYF
NA	TRBJ2-6	TRBV6-6	NA	CASTPGRPYVLTF
NA	TRBJ1-2	TRBV6-6	NA	CASSYSDGAVYGYTF
NA	TRBJ1-2	TRBV13	NA	CASSQILGEDYGYTF
once	TRBJ2-7	TRBV6-1	NA	CASSHRVQAYEQYF
NA	TRBJ2-3	TRBV5-1	NA	CASSLDPGSDTQYF
NA	TRBJ2-7	TRBV30	NA	CAGRTPGATEQYF
NA	TRBJ2-1	TRBV7-9	NA	CASSLGVGGDEQFF
NA	TRBJ2-1	TRBV9	NA	CASSAVQGPGHNEQFF
NA	TRBJ2-2	TRBV9	TRBD2	CASSVLGRANTGELFF
NA	TRBJ1-5	TRBV6-1	TRBD1	CASRGDRVTHQPQHF
NA	TRBJ2-1	TRBV11-3	NA	CASSFTAVSYNEQFF
NA	TRBJ2-1	TRBV18	TRBD2	CASSPRTAGTTNNEQFF
NA	TRBJ1-2	TRBV7-9	NA	CASSLYLSRQPINYGYTF
NA	TRBJ2-1	TRBV7-9	TRBD2	CASSAGTSGRGGYNEQFF
NA	TRBJ1-5	TRBV28	NA	CASSSRQPQHF
once	TRBJ1-3	TRBV7-9	NA	CASSLFPGNTIYF
NA	TRBJ2-7	TRBV29-1	NA	CSVDLSGDEQYF
NA	TRBJ1-1	TRBV7-9	NA	CASSKQSSWNTEAFF
NA	TRBJ1-5	TRBV19	NA	CASSFRGRDSNQPQHF
NA	TRBJ2-7	TRBV7-8	NA	CASSLVLAPASYEQYF
NA	NA	TRBV4-1	NA	CASSPPFSLPGREDEQYF
NA	TRBJ1-2	TRBV6-1	NA	CASSEAGTSGYTF
NA	TRBJ2-3	TRBV4-1	TRBD1	CASSTPAAGRGQGDTQYF
NA	TRBJ1-1	TRBV18	NA	CASSPRRAMNTEAFF
NA	TRBJ1-2	TRBV19	NA	CASSKRGGQPSIGYTF
once	TRBJ2-7	TRBV19	NA	CASSISLARIYEQYF
NA	TRBJ2-3	TRBV7-8	NA	CASSLARTDTQYF
few	TRBJ1-5	TRBV6-6	NA	CASRSGQKGGNQPQHF
NA	TRBJ1-5	TRBV19	NA	CASSIRRTSPLKNQPQHF
NA	TRBJ2-7	TRBV28	NA	CASSSPPLYEQYF
NA	TRBJ2-1	TRBV28	TRBD2	CASRKREGGNEQFF
NA	TRBJ2-3	TRBV27	NA	CASSLGTPSSTDTQYF
NA	TRBJ2-7	TRBV19	TRBD2	CASSEGAGLASSYEQYF
once	TRBJ2-1	TRBV10-2	NA	CASSDRTYNEQFF
NA	TRBJ2-7	TRBV2	NA	CASILRRWGGNYEQYF
NA	TRBJ2-3	TRBV18	NA	CASSPGKGKTDTQYF
NA	TRBJ2-4	TRBV28	TRBD2	CASSPPPGLGAKNIQYF
once	TRBJ2-1	TRBV7-6	TRBD2	CASSLVREGLFF
NA	TRBJ2-7	TRBV6-5	NA	CASTSRGTSYEQYF
NA	TRBJ2-2	TRBV5-4	TRBD1	CASRSGQGATGGELFF
NA	TRBJ2-7	TRBV25-1	TRBD2	CASSDPGLAGVDEQYF